This T cell receptor (beta chain) was obtained from a study of blood T cell repertoires in COVID-19. Across the study: Material from acute and convalescent COVID-19 was sourced from the United States, Italy and Spain. T cells, B-cell-depleted T cells, or PBMCs supplied cDNA or gDNA.

Trimming removed 3 bases from V and 4 bases from J, with 10 bases in between. The CDR3 length is 13 residues. CDR1 and CDR2 from the germline V gene are SGDLS and YYNGEE. Original processing notes: Amplification of reference gene primers was used by the study to estimate nucleated cell counts. Assay used: immunoSEQ multiplex PCR; TCRdb lists only in-frame clones, some missing. D and trimming come from the DNA, and the V and J calls and clone size come from that table. Found here are over 350,000 clones, roughly 85% of them singletons; the top ten hold approximately 1.4%. The sample consisted of peripheral blood. The receptor was isolated from a woman in her 30s with active or convalescent COVID-19. This chain connects TRBV9 to TRBJ1-2; a possible D gene is TRBD1 (6 bases). The CDR3 loop is CASSGGQSYGYTF. CDR3 in DNA: TGTGCCAGCAGCGGAGGACAGTCCTATGGCTACACCTTC.